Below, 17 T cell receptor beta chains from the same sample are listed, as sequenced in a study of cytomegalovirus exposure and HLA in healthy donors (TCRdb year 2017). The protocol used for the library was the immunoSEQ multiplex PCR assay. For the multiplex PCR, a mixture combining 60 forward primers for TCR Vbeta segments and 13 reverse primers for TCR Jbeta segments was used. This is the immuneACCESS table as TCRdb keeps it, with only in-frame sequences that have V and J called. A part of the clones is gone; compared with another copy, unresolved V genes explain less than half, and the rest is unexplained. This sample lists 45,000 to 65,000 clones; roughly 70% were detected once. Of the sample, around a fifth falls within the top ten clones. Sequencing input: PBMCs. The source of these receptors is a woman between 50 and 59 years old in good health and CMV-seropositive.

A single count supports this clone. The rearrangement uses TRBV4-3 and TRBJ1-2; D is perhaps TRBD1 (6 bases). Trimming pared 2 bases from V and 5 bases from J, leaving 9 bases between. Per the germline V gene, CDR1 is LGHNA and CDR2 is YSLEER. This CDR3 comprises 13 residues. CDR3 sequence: CASSQQTGYGYTF. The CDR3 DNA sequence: TGCGCCAGCAGCCAACAGACAGGTTATGGCTACACCTTC.

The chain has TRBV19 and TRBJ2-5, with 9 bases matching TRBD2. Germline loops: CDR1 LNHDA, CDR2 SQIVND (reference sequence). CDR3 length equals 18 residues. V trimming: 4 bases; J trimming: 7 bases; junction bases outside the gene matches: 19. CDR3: CASSTRGGATGPSRTQYF. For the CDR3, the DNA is TGTGCCAGTAGTACGCGCGGGGGGGCGACAGGCCCCTCCAGGACCCAGTACTTC.

DNA of the CDR3: TGTGCCTGGAGTGTACCGGGGGATGAGCAGTTCTTC. Translated: CAWSVPGDEQFF. This chain uses TRBV30 with TRBJ2-1, with a possible D match to TRBD2 (6 bases). The CDR3 consists of 12 residues. Germline V gene lookup returns CDR1 GTSNPN and CDR2 SVGIG (reference sequence). V was shortened by 0 bases and J by 8 bases, with 8 bases between the two germline ends.

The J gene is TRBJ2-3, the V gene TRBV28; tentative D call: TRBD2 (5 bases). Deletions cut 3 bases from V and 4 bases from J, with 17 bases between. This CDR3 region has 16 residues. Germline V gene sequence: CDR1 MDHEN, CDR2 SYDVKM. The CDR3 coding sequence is TGTGCCAGCAGTTTGATAGGGAAAATCGGGGCAGATACGCAGTATTTT. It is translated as CASSLIGKIGADTQYF.

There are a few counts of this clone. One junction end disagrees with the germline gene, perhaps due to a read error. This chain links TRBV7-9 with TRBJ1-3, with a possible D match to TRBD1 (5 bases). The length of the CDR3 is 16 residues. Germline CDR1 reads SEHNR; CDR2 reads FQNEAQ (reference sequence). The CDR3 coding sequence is TGTGCCAGCAACTTAGGGGTCGGGTTCTTTGGAAACACCATATATTTT. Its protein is CASNLGVGFFGNTIYF.

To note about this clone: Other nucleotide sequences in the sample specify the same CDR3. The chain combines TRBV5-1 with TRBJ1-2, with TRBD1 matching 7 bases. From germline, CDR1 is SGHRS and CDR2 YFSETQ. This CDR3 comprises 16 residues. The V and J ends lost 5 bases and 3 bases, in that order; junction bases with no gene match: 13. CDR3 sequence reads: CASSHSTGERDYGYTF. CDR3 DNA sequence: TGCGCCAGCAGTCACAGTACAGGGGAACGGGACTATGGCTACACCTTC.

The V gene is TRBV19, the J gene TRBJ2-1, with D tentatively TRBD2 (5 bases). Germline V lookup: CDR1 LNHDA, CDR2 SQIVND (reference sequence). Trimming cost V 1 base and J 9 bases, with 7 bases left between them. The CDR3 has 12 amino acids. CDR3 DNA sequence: TGTGCCAGTAGTATAGTCGCGGGTGAGCAGTTCTTC. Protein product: CASSIVAGEQFF.

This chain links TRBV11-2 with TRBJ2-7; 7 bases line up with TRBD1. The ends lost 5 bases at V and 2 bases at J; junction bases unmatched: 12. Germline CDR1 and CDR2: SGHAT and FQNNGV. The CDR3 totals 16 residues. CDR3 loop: CASSLAGTALTYEQYF. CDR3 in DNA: TGTGCCAGCAGCCTGGCCGGGACAGCCCTTACCTACGAGCAGTACTTC. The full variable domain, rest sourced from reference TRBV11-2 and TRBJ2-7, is EAGVAQSPRYKIIEKRQSVAFWCNPISGHATLYWYQQILGQGPKLLIQFQNNGVVDDSQLPKDRFSAERLKGVDSTLKIQPAKLEDSAVYLCASSLAGTALTYEQYFGPGTRLTVT.

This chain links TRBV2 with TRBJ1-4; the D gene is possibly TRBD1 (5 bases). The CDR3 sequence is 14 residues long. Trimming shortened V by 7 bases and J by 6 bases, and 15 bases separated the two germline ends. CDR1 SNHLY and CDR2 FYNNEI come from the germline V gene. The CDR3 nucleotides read TGTGCCAGCACCGAATGGGGGGTCGATGAAAAACTGTTTTTT. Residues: CASTEWGVDEKLFF.

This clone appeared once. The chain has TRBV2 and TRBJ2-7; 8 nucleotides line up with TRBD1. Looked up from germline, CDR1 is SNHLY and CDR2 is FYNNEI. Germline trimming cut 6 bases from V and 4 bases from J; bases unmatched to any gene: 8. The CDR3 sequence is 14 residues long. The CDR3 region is CASSADRGLYEQYF. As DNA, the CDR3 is TGTGCCAGCAGCGCCGACAGGGGATTGTACGAGCAGTACTTC.

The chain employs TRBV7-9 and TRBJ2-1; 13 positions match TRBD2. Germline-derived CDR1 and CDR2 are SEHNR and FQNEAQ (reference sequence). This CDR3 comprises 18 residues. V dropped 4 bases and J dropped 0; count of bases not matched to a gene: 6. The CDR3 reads CASSSTSGRTSSYNEQFF. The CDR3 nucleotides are TGTGCCAGCAGCTCGACTAGCGGGAGGACTAGCTCCTACAATGAGCAGTTCTTC.

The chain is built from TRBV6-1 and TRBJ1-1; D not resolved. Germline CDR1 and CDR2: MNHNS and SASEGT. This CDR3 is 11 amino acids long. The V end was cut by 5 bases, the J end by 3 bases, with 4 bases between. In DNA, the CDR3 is TGTGCCAGCAGTTCTTACACTGAAGCTTTCTTT. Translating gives CASSSYTEAFF.

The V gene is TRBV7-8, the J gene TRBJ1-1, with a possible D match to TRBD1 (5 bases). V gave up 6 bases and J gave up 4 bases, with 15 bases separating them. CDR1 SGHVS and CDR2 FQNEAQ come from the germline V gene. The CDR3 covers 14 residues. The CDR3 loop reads CASRKGPSGTEAFF. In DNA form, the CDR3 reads TGTGCCAGCAGAAAGGGGCCCTCGGGCACTGAAGCTTTCTTT. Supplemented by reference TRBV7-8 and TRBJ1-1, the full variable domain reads GAGVSQSPRYKVAKRGQDVALRCDPISGHVSLFWYQQALGQGPEFLTYFQNEAQLDKSGLPSDRFFAERPEGSVSTLKIQRTQQEDSAVYLCASRKGPSGTEAFFGQGTRLTVV.

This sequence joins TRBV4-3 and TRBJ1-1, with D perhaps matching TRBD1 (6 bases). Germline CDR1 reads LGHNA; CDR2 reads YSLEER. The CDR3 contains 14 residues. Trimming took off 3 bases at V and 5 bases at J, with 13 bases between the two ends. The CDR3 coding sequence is TGCGCCAGCAGCCATGGGAGGGGGGGAACTGAAGCTTTCTTT. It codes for CASSHGRGGTEAFF.

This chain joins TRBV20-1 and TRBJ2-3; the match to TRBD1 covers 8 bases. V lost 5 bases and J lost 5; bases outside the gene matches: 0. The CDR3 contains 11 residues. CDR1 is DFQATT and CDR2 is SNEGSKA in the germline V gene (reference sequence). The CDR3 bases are TGCAGTGCTGACAGGGGAGATACGCAGTATTTT. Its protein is CSADRGDTQYF.

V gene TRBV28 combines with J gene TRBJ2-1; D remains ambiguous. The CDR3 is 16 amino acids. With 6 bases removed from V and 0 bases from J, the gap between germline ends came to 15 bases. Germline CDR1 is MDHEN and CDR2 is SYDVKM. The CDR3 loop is CASRLKAYSSYNEQFF. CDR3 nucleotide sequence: TGTGCCAGCAGGCTAAAAGCGTATAGCTCCTACAATGAGCAGTTCTTC.

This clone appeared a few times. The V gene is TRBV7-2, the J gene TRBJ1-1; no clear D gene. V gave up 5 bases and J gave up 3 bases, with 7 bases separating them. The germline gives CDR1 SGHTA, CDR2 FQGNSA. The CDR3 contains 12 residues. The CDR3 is CASSRADTEAFF. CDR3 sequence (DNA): TGTGCCAGCAGCCGAGCGGACACTGAAGCTTTCTTT.